The text below deals with one TCR beta chain. This sample stems from a study of blood T cell repertoires in COVID-19. Study context: In each case, the material was cDNA or gDNA derived from T cells, B-cell-depleted T cells, or PBMCs.

From germline, CDR1 is SGHKS and CDR2 YYEKEE (reference sequence). The CDR3 is 15 residues long. The V segment lost 5 bases and the J segment 0 bases; nucleotides outside the gene matches: 8. The data were produced by immunoSEQ multiplex PCR, yet TCRdb's version contains in-frame clones alone and is incomplete. This table holds 200,000 to 300,000 clones, 85% found once. The J gene is TRBJ2-7, the V gene TRBV5-5; TRBD1 matches at 7 bases. Sequencing was performed on peripheral blood. This clonotype originated in a woman aged 60-70 years with active or convalescent COVID-19. The DNA for the CDR3 is TGTGCCAGCAGTTATACAGGGGACAGCTCCTACGAGCAGTACGTC. This translates into CASSYTGDSSYEQYV.